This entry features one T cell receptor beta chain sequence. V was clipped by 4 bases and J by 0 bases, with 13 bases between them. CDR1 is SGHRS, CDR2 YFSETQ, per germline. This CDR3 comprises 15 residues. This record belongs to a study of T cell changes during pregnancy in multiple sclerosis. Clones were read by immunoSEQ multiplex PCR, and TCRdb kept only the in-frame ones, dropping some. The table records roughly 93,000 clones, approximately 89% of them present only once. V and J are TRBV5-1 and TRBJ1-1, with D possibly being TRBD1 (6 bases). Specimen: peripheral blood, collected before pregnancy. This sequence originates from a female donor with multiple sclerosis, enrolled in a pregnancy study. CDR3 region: CASSGQQGMNTEAFF. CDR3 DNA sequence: TGCGCCAGCAGCGGCCAACAGGGAATGAACACTGAAGCTTTCTTT.